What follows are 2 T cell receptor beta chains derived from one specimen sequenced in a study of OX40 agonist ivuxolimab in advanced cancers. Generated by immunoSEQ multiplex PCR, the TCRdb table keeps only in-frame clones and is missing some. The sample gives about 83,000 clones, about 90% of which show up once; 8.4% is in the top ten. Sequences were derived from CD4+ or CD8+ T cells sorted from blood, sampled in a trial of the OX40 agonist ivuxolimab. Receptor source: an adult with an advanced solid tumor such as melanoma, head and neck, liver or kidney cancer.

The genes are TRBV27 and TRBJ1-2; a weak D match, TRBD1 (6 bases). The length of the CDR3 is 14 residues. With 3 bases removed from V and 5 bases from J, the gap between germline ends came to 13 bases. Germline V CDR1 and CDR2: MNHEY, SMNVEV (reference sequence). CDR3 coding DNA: TGTGCCAGCAGTTTGGGGGCACATTCTTATGGCTACACCTTC. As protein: CASSLGAHSYGYTF.

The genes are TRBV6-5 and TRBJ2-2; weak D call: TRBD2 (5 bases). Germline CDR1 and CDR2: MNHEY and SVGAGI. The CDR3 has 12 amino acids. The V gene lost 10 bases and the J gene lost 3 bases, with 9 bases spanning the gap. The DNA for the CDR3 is TGTGCCACAGGAGGTGACACCGGGGAGCTGTTTTTT. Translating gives CATGGDTGELFF.